The rows below give T cell receptor beta chains drawn from one sample of a study of T cells in tuberculosis. Some clones are missing from TCRdb's copy, which holds only in-frame ones; the method was immunoSEQ multiplex PCR. The table includes over 35,000 clones, 95% detected once. The sequenced sample was PBMCs. Receptor source: a donor aged 10-35 years with latent tuberculosis or without tuberculosis infection. The CDR3 runs from the conserved cysteine through the conserved F or W.

cdr3_aa j_call v_call
CASSQRSANTGELFF TRBJ2-2 TRBV4-2
CAWSAPGWDRRQPQHF TRBJ1-5 TRBV30
CASKIAGGTISTDTQYF TRBJ2-3 TRBV28
CASSPPSLRTDTQYF TRBJ2-3 TRBV18
CACTGLSVEKLFF TRBJ1-4 TRBV30
CASPYPGSNYGYTF TRBJ1-2 TRBV6-5
CASEAVMNTEAFF TRBJ1-1 TRBV25-1
CASSGGQGLDGYTF TRBJ1-2 TRBV9
CASSLTGMGNTEAFF TRBJ1-1 TRBV27
CASSKTVSTEAFF TRBJ1-1 TRBV6-6
CASSETRVNTEAFF TRBJ1-1 TRBV2
CASSLGGASGDNEQFF TRBJ2-1 TRBV5-4
CASSIPRGNVATEAFF TRBJ1-1 TRBV19
CASSLWDRGRAFF TRBJ1-1 TRBV27
CASGLSGTGNEQFF TRBJ2-1 TRBV6-5
CASSQEVRGSPLHF TRBJ1-6 TRBV4-1
CAWSVKRTASSGNTIYF TRBJ1-3 TRBV30
CSVGLQGGYTF TRBJ1-2 TRBV29-1
CASSYSRQGAEQYF TRBJ2-7 TRBV6-6
CAWSLGTGVLGYTF TRBJ1-2 TRBV30
CASSLVLAGEQFF TRBJ2-1 TRBV11-3
CASSQNTPRVLNTQYF TRBJ2-3 TRBV4-1
CSVLLIVSHEKLFF TRBJ1-4 TRBV29-1